This T cell receptor beta chain was found in a study of blood T cell repertoires in COVID-19. On the study more broadly: PBMCs, B-cell-depleted T cells, or T cells were the source of the cDNA or gDNA that made up the material.

The table lists this clone with a count of one. Participants' own reports of clinical history determined their cohort assignment. As originally analysed: Quantification of nucleated cells was approximated via reference gene primer amplification. Assay used: immunoSEQ multiplex PCR; TCRdb lists only in-frame clones, some missing. V and J calls and clone size are given by that table; D and trimming were obtained from the DNA. The sample has roughly 250,000 clones, 83% seen once. Per the germline V gene, CDR1 is LNHNV and CDR2 is YYDKDF (reference sequence). The CDR3 contains 13 residues. The germline V and J ends were trimmed by 3 bases and 1 base, with 4 bases remaining between them.

This TCR was recovered from a woman in her forties who had been exposed to COVID-19. The sample taken for sequencing was PBMCs or T cells enriched from blood (not recorded which). V usage is TRBV15 and J usage is TRBJ1-5; no clear D gene. The CDR3 DNA reads as TGTGCCACCAGCAGCAAAAGCAATCAGCCCCAGCATTTT. Its translation: CATSSKSNQPQHF.